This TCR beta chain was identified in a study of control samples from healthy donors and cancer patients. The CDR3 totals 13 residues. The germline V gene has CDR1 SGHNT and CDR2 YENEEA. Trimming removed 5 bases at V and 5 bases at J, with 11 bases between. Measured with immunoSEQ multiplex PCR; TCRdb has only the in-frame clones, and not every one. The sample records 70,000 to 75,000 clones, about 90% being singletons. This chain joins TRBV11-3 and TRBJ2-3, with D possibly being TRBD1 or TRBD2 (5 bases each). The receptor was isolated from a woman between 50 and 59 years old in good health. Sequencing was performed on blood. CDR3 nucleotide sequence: TGTGCCAGCAGCGGGCTGGGGGTAGATACGCAGTATTTT. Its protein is CASSGLGVDTQYF.